A single sample is the source of the 21 T cell receptor beta chains below, sequenced in a study of PD-L1 blockade in urothelial cancer. Time point: pretreatment peripheral blood. TCRdb's copy holds only in-frame clones and misses some; the assay was immunoSEQ multiplex PCR. This repertoire shows about 45,000 clones, approximately 91% found once; its top ten account for 20% to 25%. Sequences were derived from PBMCs, sampled around atezolizumab (anti-PD-L1) treatment. The receptor set was obtained from a donor aged 40 or over with urothelial cancer.

The CDR3 DNA reads TGTGCCAGCAGCGTATCGCTAGCGGGAGGGCGTGTAGATACGCAGTATTTT. This translates into CASSVSLAGGRVDTQYF. The chain couples TRBV9 to TRBJ2-3, with 12 bases identical to TRBD2. There are 17 residues in the CDR3. Germline V gene sequence: CDR1 SGDLS, CDR2 YYNGEE. Losses at the gene ends were 1 base for V and 5 bases for J; bases not matched to a gene: 8.

The V gene is TRBV4-2, the J gene TRBJ2-3; 16 bases map to TRBD2. CDR3 size: 23 residues. Germline lookup yields CDR1 LGHNA and CDR2 YNFKEQ. V dropped 2 bases and J dropped 2; count of bases not matched to a gene: 19. The CDR3 DNA sequence: TGTGCCAGCAGCCAAAACAGGGCAGGCCTCGGGACTAGCGGGAGGGCCCACACAGATACGCAGTATTTT. It specifies CASSQNRAGLGTSGRAHTDTQYF.

This chain links TRBV5-4 with TRBJ2-7; 7 bases line up with TRBD1. The CDR3 consists of 16 residues. CDR1 is SGHNT, CDR2 YYREEE, per germline (reference sequence). Germline trimming cut 1 base from V and 1 base from J; bases unmatched to any gene: 8. The CDR3 protein is CASSLLGTGESYEQYF. CDR3 bases: TGTGCCAGCAGCTTGTTGGGTACAGGGGAATCCTACGAGCAGTACTTC.

This chain joins TRBV6-5 and TRBJ2-7; D uncertain. Germline CDR1 and CDR2: MNHEY and SVGAGI. The CDR3 is 12 residues long. V was trimmed by 2 bases and J by 2 bases, leaving 4 bases between them. The CDR3 nucleotides are TGTGCCAGCAGTTACAGCGCCTACGAGCAGTACTTC. Translating gives CASSYSAYEQYF.

This clone was counted once. This chain links TRBV6-5 with TRBJ2-1, with D perhaps TRBD2 (5 bases). Germline assignment: CDR1 MNHEY and CDR2 SVGAGI. Trimming stripped 6 bases from V and 2 bases from J, with 11 bases between. The CDR3 sequence is 14 residues long. CDR3: CASSHRETYNEQFF. CDR3 coding DNA: TGTGCCAGCAGCCACCGGGAAACCTACAATGAGCAGTTCTTC.

The CDR3 DNA reads as TGTGCCAGCAGCTTGGTGGCTAGCTACGAGCAGTACTTC. Translated, it gives CASSLVASYEQYF. The V call is TRBV5-5, the J call TRBJ2-7; D is unclear. The germline CDR1 and CDR2 sequences are SGHKS and YYEKEE (reference sequence). Trimming removed 0 bases at V and 3 bases at J, with 7 bases between. The CDR3 spans 13 residues.

This clone was counted a single time. J is TRBJ2-7 and V is TRBV6-5; 10 nucleotides line up with TRBD1. J gave up 6 bases and V 6 bases, and 5 bases lay outside the gene matches. This CDR3 has 13 residues. Germline assignment: CDR1 MNHEY and CDR2 SVGAGI. CDR3 in DNA: TGTGCCAGCAGCCGGGACAGGGGAAGCGAGCAGTACTTC. This codes for CASSRDRGSEQYF.

The chain uses TRBV7-2 and TRBJ1-3, with TRBD1 as a possible D gene (5 bases). Looked up from germline, CDR1 is SGHTA and CDR2 is FQGNSA. The CDR3 has 14 amino acids. The V gene lost 5 bases and the J gene lost 2 bases, with 10 bases spanning the gap. The CDR3 bases are TGTGCCAGCAGCCCCGGGGGAACTGGAAACACCATATATTTT. Translating gives CASSPGGTGNTIYF.

The chain recombines TRBV10-3 with TRBJ2-7, with 7 nucleotides matching TRBD2. V was clipped by 6 bases and J by 0 bases; unmatched bases: 5. In germline, CDR1 is ENHRY, CDR2 SYGVKD. CDR3 length equals 14 residues. CDR3 DNA: TGTGCCATCAGCCCGCGGGAGAGCTCCTACGAGCAGTACTTC. Encoded protein: CAISPRESSYEQYF.

The chain employs TRBV7-2 and TRBJ2-7; 7 bases are shared with TRBD1. The germline V gene has CDR1 SGHTA and CDR2 FQGNSA. Unmatched junction bases numbered 7, after V lost 4 bases and J lost 7 bases. The CDR3 has 13 amino acids. Here the CDR3 reads CASSSDRVGEQYF. The CDR3 nucleotides read TGTGCCAGCAGCTCCGACAGGGTGGGAGAGCAGTACTTC. Filled out from reference TRBV7-2 and TRBJ2-7, the complete variable domain reads GAGVSQSPSNKVTEKGKDVELRCDPISGHTALYWYRQSLGQGLEFLIYFQGNSAPDKSGLPSDRFSAERTGGSVSTLTIQRTQQEDSAVYLCASSSDRVGEQYFGPGTRLTVT.

V is TRBV28 and J is TRBJ1-1; possible D gene TRBD1, 5 bases. This CDR3 comprises 15 residues. Germline loops: CDR1 MDHEN, CDR2 SYDVKM. V lost 5 bases to trimming and J lost 0 bases, with 13 bases between them. CDR3 region: CASSPSREVNTEAFF. The CDR3 DNA is TGTGCCAGCAGTCCAAGCAGGGAGGTGAACACTGAAGCTTTCTTT.

This chain joins TRBV29-1 and TRBJ2-7, with TRBD1 identical over 7 bases. The CDR3 covers 12 residues. CDR1 is SQVTM and CDR2 is ANQGSEA in the germline V gene. Trimming removed 7 bases from V and 2 bases from J; junction bases left unmatched: 5. Written as DNA, the CDR3 is TGCAGCGCGACAGGGTTGGCCTACGAGCAGTACTTC. Its protein product is CSATGLAYEQYF.

CDR3: CASSSPSRGRSNYGYTF. The CDR3 region has the DNA TGTGCCAGCAGCTCCCCTAGCAGGGGGAGGAGTAACTATGGCTACACCTTC. This chain uses TRBV7-2 with TRBJ1-2; 7 nucleotides agree with TRBD1. This CDR3 contains 17 residues. The junction had 12 bases not matched to a gene; V was cut back by 4 bases and J by 1 base. In germline, CDR1 is SGHTA, CDR2 FQGNSA.

The chain has TRBV9 and TRBJ1-6, with 7 bases aligning to TRBD1. There are 12 residues in the CDR3. Germline values: CDR1 SGDLS, CDR2 YYNGEE. Germline trimming cut 3 bases from V and 13 bases from J; bases unmatched to any gene: 4. The chain's CDR3 is CASSGAQGPLHF. The CDR3 DNA sequence: TGTGCCAGCAGCGGAGCACAGGGGCCCCTCCACTTT.

This sequence joins TRBV7-9 and TRBJ2-3, with TRBD1 as a possible D gene (5 bases). Germline V gives CDR1 SEHNR, CDR2 FQNEAQ (reference sequence). V was pared by 6 bases and J by 6 bases, with 19 bases between. The CDR3 length is 15 residues. CDR3 nucleotide sequence: TGTGCCAGCAGACCCCAATCAGGGTACAAGGATACGCAGTATTTT. Translating it yields CASRPQSGYKDTQYF.

The V gene is TRBV19, the J gene TRBJ2-7, with D perhaps TRBD1 (6 bases). The CDR3 has 14 residues. CDR1 and CDR2 (germline): LNHDA, SQIVND (reference sequence). Trimming cost V 3 bases and J 2 bases, with 11 bases left between them. CDR3: CASSMGAGPYEQYF. The CDR3 region has the DNA TGTGCCAGTAGTATGGGGGCAGGTCCCTACGAGCAGTACTTC.

The chain carries TRBV2 and TRBJ2-3, with a weak D call TRBD2 (5 bases). Germline V gene data show CDR1 as SNHLY and CDR2 as FYNNEI. The CDR3 spans 14 residues. The V and J ends lost 5 bases and 4 bases respectively, with 13 bases between them. DNA of the CDR3: TGTGCCAGCAGTAGCCTCGGGGAGCCAGATACGCAGTATTTT. Protein: CASSSLGEPDTQYF.

The J gene is TRBJ2-1, the V gene TRBV11-3; D not certain. Trimming removed 6 bases at V and 5 bases at J, with 17 bases between. Per germline, CDR1 SGHNT and CDR2 YENEEA. The CDR3 totals 15 residues. The CDR3 DNA sequence: TGTGCCAGCAGGACCCTCGGTGCTAGGAACAATGAGCAGTTCTTC. Encoded protein: CASRTLGARNNEQFF.

This rearrangement joins TRBV5-1 to TRBJ1-1; D is perhaps TRBD1 (5 bases). Looked up from germline, CDR1 is SGHRS and CDR2 is YFSETQ. The CDR3 is made up of 17 amino acids. The V and J ends lost 0 bases and 0 bases respectively, with 15 bases between them. The CDR3 nucleotides are TGCGCCAGCAGCTTGGCTCCTGGGGCTGGAGTGAACACTGAAGCTTTCTTT. It encodes CASSLAPGAGVNTEAFF.

The chain recombines TRBV18 with TRBJ2-4; 12 bases fit TRBD2. Looked up from germline, CDR1 is KGHSH and CDR2 is LQKENI. After removal of 3 bases from V and 2 bases from J, the junction contained 8 bases not matched to a gene. The CDR3 contains 18 residues. Here the CDR3 DNA reads TGTGCCAGCTCACCGGGGCTAGCGGGAGGGCCGACCAAAAACATTCAGTACTTC. This translates into CASSPGLAGGPTKNIQYF. The variable domain in full, with the rest retrieved from reference TRBV18 and TRBJ2-4, is NAGVMQNPRHLVRRRGQEARLRCSPMKGHSHVYWYRQLPEEGLKFMVYLQKENIIDESGMPKERFSAEFPKEGPSILRIQQVVRGDSAAYFCASSPGLAGGPTKNIQYFGAGTRLSVL.

V is TRBV5-4 and J is TRBJ1-1; D might be TRBD1 (6 bases). Trimming removed 9 bases at V and 2 bases at J, with 23 bases between. The germline V gene has CDR1 SGHNT and CDR2 YYREEE (reference sequence). This CDR3 is built from 16 residues. CDR3 DNA sequence: TGTGCCACAGGGGCGGGGGGGGGACGGTTTAACACTGAAGCTTTCTTT. Its protein is CATGAGGGRFNTEAFF.